These 27 T cell receptor beta chains share one sample of origin, sequenced in a study of T-cell reconstitution after alpha-beta-depleted transplantation in children. Preparation of the TCRbeta library involved a method that used unique molecular identifiers. TCRdb re-derived calls from the PCR reads in MiXCR, one entry per CDR3 protein. The table shows some 590,000 distinct CDR3 sequences, with under 12% occurring only once. Sequences were derived from PBMCs from the stem cell graft donor, sampled from the stem cell graft. These receptors were collected from a human donor who donated a stem cell graft to a child with acute myeloid leukemia.

This chain connects TRBV27 to TRBJ1-4; D might be TRBD1 (6 bases). The V gene's germline CDR1 is MNHEY and CDR2 SMNVEV (reference sequence). Trimming removed 6 bases at V and 0 bases at J, with 14 bases between. The CDR3 sequence is 16 residues long. The CDR3 region has the DNA TGTGCCAGCAGCTACAAAACAGGGACAACTAATGAAAAACTGTTTTTT. Its protein is CASSYKTGTTNEKLFF.

This clonotype was counted ten times or more. The V and J genes are TRBV5-1 and TRBJ2-7; 9 bases agree with TRBD1. The CDR3 is 15 residues long. Germline values: CDR1 SGHRS, CDR2 YFSETQ. V was clipped by 1 base and J by 3 bases; unmatched bases: 5. CDR3 in amino acids: CASSLTGGGFYEQYF. The CDR3 nucleotides are TGCGCCAGCAGCTTGACAGGGGGCGGCTTCTACGAGCAGTACTTC.

This clonotype has only a few counts. The chain employs TRBV7-2 and TRBJ2-3; TRBD1 or TRBD2 may be the D gene (5 bases each). Per germline, CDR1 SGHTA and CDR2 FQGNSA. The CDR3 has 15 amino acids. V lost 3 bases and J lost 6, with 16 bases in between. CDR3 sequence: CASSFGTGDLDTQYF. CDR3 sequence (DNA): TGTGCCAGCAGCTTCGGGACGGGCGACCTGGATACGCAGTATTTT.

This clonotype was counted between two and nine times. At one boundary the junction diverges from the germline segment, which might be a read error. The V call is TRBV7-7, the J call TRBJ2-5; TRBD1 might be the D (5 bases). Germline CDR1 SSHAT, CDR2 FNYEAQ (reference sequence). The CDR3 loop spans 14 amino acids. As DNA, the CDR3 is TGTGCTAGCAGCTTAGACAGTTACCAAGAGACCCAGTACTTC. Translating it yields CASSLDSYQETQYF.

V gene TRBV11-2 combines with J gene TRBJ1-3; D is unresolved. This CDR3 is built from 14 residues. Trimming pared 3 bases from V and 4 bases from J, leaving 10 bases between. Germline CDR1 and CDR2: SGHAT and FQNNGV. The CDR3 spells CASSFSEFGNTIYF. The CDR3 DNA sequence: TGTGCCAGCAGCTTTTCTGAATTCGGAAACACCATATATTTT.

The V call is TRBV5-1, the J call TRBJ1-1; D might be TRBD1 (5 bases). Germline lookup yields CDR1 SGHRS and CDR2 YFSETQ. This CDR3 has 15 amino acids. The ends were cut back, 4 bases at V and 3 bases at J, with 16 bases in the middle. CDR3 loop: CASSATERGDTEAFF. The CDR3 DNA is TGCGCCAGCAGCGCCACGGAGCGAGGGGACACTGAAGCTTTCTTT.

The chain uses TRBV27 and TRBJ1-6; 7 positions agree with TRBD1. Trimming at V came to 5 bases and at J to 9 bases, leaving 7 bases not matched to a gene. This CDR3 is built from 14 residues. Germline V lookup: CDR1 MNHEY, CDR2 SMNVEV (reference sequence). As DNA, the CDR3 is TGTGCCAGCAGTACCCGGGACAGACTTTCACCCCTCCACTTT. Encoded protein: CASSTRDRLSPLHF.

The chain employs TRBV3-1 and TRBJ2-5; no reliable D call. The CDR3 has 15 residues. Germline loops: CDR1 LGHDT, CDR2 YNNKEL (reference sequence). With 3 bases removed from V and 2 bases from J, the gap between germline ends came to 13 bases. CDR3 residues: CASSHPTQPQETQYF. Written as DNA, the CDR3 is TGTGCCAGCAGCCACCCGACCCAGCCTCAAGAGACCCAGTACTTC.

The V gene is TRBV11-2, the J gene TRBJ2-6; 9 bases align to TRBD1. The CDR3 is made up of 18 amino acids. V was clipped by 3 bases and J by 2 bases; unmatched bases: 8. CDR1 SGHAT and CDR2 FQNNGV come from the germline V gene. The chain's CDR3 is CASSFTGGASTGANVLTF. The CDR3 DNA reads as TGTGCCAGCAGCTTTACAGGGGGCGCTTCTACTGGGGCCAACGTCCTGACTTTC.

Ten or more counts support this clonotype. J is TRBJ2-3 and V is TRBV20-1; 10 bases are a match to TRBD2. The CDR3 loop spans 15 amino acids. V lost 3 bases to trimming and J lost 3 bases; unmatched junction nucleotides: 6. Germline-derived CDR1 and CDR2 are DFQATT and SNEGSKA (reference sequence). The CDR3 nucleotides are TGCAGTGCTAGTCCCCTAGCGGGAGTTACAGATACGCAGTATTTT. Its translation: CSASPLAGVTDTQYF.

V and J are TRBV7-9 and TRBJ2-1, with 9 bases fitting TRBD2. The CDR3 spans 15 residues. CDR1 and CDR2 (germline): SEHNR, FQNEAQ (reference sequence). V lost 5 bases and J lost 3; bases outside the gene matches: 5. As DNA, the CDR3 is TGTGCCAGCAGCCCAGCGGGAGGTGTCTACAATGAGCAGTTCTTC. Translating gives CASSPAGGVYNEQFF.

This clonotype has more than one count but fewer than ten. The J gene is TRBJ2-2, the V gene TRBV7-9, with D perhaps TRBD2 (6 bases). Deletions cut 5 bases from V and 5 bases from J, with 15 bases between. CDR3 length equals 15 residues. Germline-derived CDR1 and CDR2 are SEHNR and FQNEAQ (reference sequence). The DNA of the CDR3 is TGTGCCAGCAGCACCCGGGACTTTCCTACCGGGGAGCTGTTTTTT. Translating gives CASSTRDFPTGELFF.

V usage is TRBV4-2 and J usage is TRBJ2-7; maybe TRBD2 (6 bases). Trimming pared 0 bases from V and 7 bases from J, leaving 25 bases between. The CDR3 loop spans 18 amino acids. CDR1 is LGHNA, CDR2 YNFKEQ, per germline. The CDR3 is CASSQDPTTGSGGREQYF. CDR3 coding DNA: TGTGCCAGCAGCCAAGATCCCACCACCGGGAGTGGGGGACGGGAGCAGTACTTC.

For the CDR3, the DNA is TGTGCCAGCAGAGGGACAGGCAGGAATCAGCCCCAGCATTTT. Its translation: CASRGTGRNQPQHF. The rearrangement uses TRBV25-1 and TRBJ1-5; 8 nucleotides match TRBD1. V dropped 6 bases and J dropped 4; count of bases not matched to a gene: 5. CDR1 and CDR2 from the germline V gene are MGHDK and SYGVNS. The CDR3 has 14 residues.

This chain uses TRBV12-3 or TRBV12-4 with TRBJ2-3, with 7 bases that match TRBD2. The junction had 3 bases not matched to a gene; V was cut back by 1 base and J by 8 bases. The CDR3 extends over 13 amino acids. The CDR3 spells CASSLVREGTQYF. The CDR3 DNA reads TGTGCCAGCAGTTTAGTCAGGGAGGGTACGCAGTATTTT.

This clonotype was found a few times. V is TRBV7-9 and J is TRBJ2-5, with 9 bases aligning to TRBD1. Germline V gene sequence: CDR1 SEHNR, CDR2 FQNEAQ (reference sequence). CDR3 size: 16 residues. Trimming took 3 bases from V and 4 from J; bases not matched to a gene: 9. CDR3 DNA: TGTGCCAGCAGCTTTACAGGGGGCGCTTCCCGAGAGACCCAGTACTTC. This encodes CASSFTGGASRETQYF. Looking up the rest from reference TRBV7-9 and TRBJ2-5 gives the full variable domain: DTGVSQNPRHKITKRGQNVTFRCDPISEHNRLYWYRQTLGQGPEFLTYFQNEAQLEKSRLLSDRFSAERPKGSFSTLEIQRTEQGDSAMYLCASSFTGGASRETQYFGPGTRLLVL.

In its sample, this clonotype was seen many times. The J gene is TRBJ1-5, the V gene TRBV2, with D unresolved. Germline-derived CDR1 and CDR2 are SNHLY and FYNNEI. V lost 5 bases and J lost 2, with 16 bases in between. The CDR3 has 16 residues. CDR3 bases: TGTGCCAGCAGTCCGCGGACCGGCTGGGGCAATCAGCCCCAGCATTTT. Residues: CASSPRTGWGNQPQHF.

This clonotype was seen a few times. CDR3 in amino acids: CAISGPGEGVYGYTF. In DNA form, the CDR3 reads TGTGCCATCAGTGGCCCTGGGGAGGGGGTCTATGGCTACACCTTC. The J gene is TRBJ1-2, the V gene TRBV10-3; weak D call: TRBD1 (6 bases). Trimming removed 4 bases at V and 4 bases at J, with 16 bases between. Germline V gives CDR1 ENHRY, CDR2 SYGVKD. The CDR3 loop spans 15 amino acids.

V gene TRBV27 combines with J gene TRBJ2-7; tentatively, D is TRBD1 (6 bases). Germline-derived CDR1 and CDR2 are MNHEY and SMNVEV (reference sequence). This CDR3 is 15 amino acids long. V was pared by 2 bases and J by 3 bases, with 14 bases between. CDR3 bases: TGTGCCAGCAGTTTAATGGGGGCCTTGGTCTACGAGCAGTACTTC. It translates to CASSLMGALVYEQYF.

This clonotype appeared a few times. V and J are TRBV6-1 and TRBJ2-7, with 9 positions matching TRBD2. Trimming took 2 bases from V and 3 from J; bases not matched to a gene: 5. Germline CDR1 is MNHNS and CDR2 is SASEGT. The CDR3 has 15 residues. This CDR3 is CASSESVAGVYEQYF. As DNA, the CDR3 is TGTGCCAGCAGTGAATCCGTAGCGGGAGTCTACGAGCAGTACTTC.

This clonotype was counted between two and nine times. The rearrangement joins TRBV12-3 or TRBV12-4 to TRBJ1-6, with D maybe TRBD1 (6 bases). Trimming cost V 8 bases and J 0 bases, with 11 bases left between them. This CDR3 region has 15 residues. CDR3 sequence reads: CASQGGSSYNSPLHF. The CDR3, as DNA: TGTGCCAGCCAAGGGGGGAGCTCCTATAATTCACCCCTCCACTTT.

This clonotype was recorded a few times. The J gene is TRBJ2-7, the V gene TRBV9; a weak D match, TRBD2 (6 bases). Deletions cut 2 bases from V and 0 bases from J, with 12 bases between. Germline loops: CDR1 SGDLS, CDR2 YYNGEE. There are 15 residues in the CDR3. The chain's CDR3 is CASSVGAGLSYEQYF. The CDR3, as DNA: TGTGCCAGCAGCGTTGGAGCGGGCCTCTCCTACGAGCAGTACTTC.

This clonotype was picked up many times. The V and J genes are TRBV27 and TRBJ2-5; D not certain. Per the germline V gene, CDR1 is MNHEY and CDR2 is SMNVEV (reference sequence). V was clipped by 10 bases and J by 4 bases, with 16 bases between them. The CDR3 covers 13 residues. This chain's CDR3 is CAITSRRRETQYF. The CDR3 region has the DNA TGTGCCATTACAAGCAGGCGCCGAGAGACCCAGTACTTC.

This clonotype has a handful of counts. V usage is TRBV9 and J usage is TRBJ1-1, with D unresolved. V dropped 0 bases and J dropped 3 bases, with 6 bases sitting between them. The germline gives CDR1 SGDLS, CDR2 YYNGEE. CDR3 length: 13 residues. CDR3 loop: CASSVVRDTEAFF. The CDR3 nucleotides read TGTGCCAGCAGCGTAGTCCGGGACACTGAAGCTTTCTTT.

The chain joins TRBV3-1 to TRBJ2-3; 14 bases align to TRBD2. The V and J ends lost 6 bases and 0 bases, in that order; junction bases with no gene match: 5. From germline, CDR1 is LGHDT and CDR2 YNNKEL (reference sequence). The CDR3 runs to 17 residues. The CDR3 sequence: CASRRTSGRTSTDTQYF. CDR3 bases: TGTGCCAGCAGACGGACTAGCGGGAGGACTAGCACAGATACGCAGTATTTT.

Here the CDR3 DNA reads TGCAGTGTCAGTACAGGGGTCGGGCAGCCCCAGCATTTT. Its protein product is CSVSTGVGQPQHF. The chain uses TRBV20-1 and TRBJ1-5; 7 bases align to TRBD1. J was trimmed by 7 bases and V by 7 bases; bases with no gene match: 10. There are 13 residues in the CDR3. Germline V CDR1 and CDR2: DFQATT, SNEGSKA (reference sequence).

This clonotype was seen a few times. The genes are TRBV7-9 and TRBJ2-7, with 9 positions matching TRBD1. J lost 1 base, V lost 4 bases, and 5 bases had no gene match. From germline, CDR1 is SEHNR and CDR2 FQNEAQ (reference sequence). The CDR3 has 15 amino acids. The CDR3 coding sequence is TGTGCCAGCAGCTCCGACAGGGGGAGGTCCTACGAGCAGTACTTC. This gives the protein CASSSDRGRSYEQYF.